This TCR beta chain was identified during a study of blood T cell repertoires in COVID-19. The overall study: Sites in the United States, Italy and Spain provided acute and convalescent COVID-19 samples.

The method was immunoSEQ multiplex PCR; TCRdb's version includes in-frame clones alone and lacks a portion of them. The sample includes roughly 350,000 clones, around 87% of them seen just once. This CDR3 is 15 amino acids long. The germline gives CDR1 SGHTA, CDR2 FQGTGA. J lost 6 bases, V lost 3 bases, and 5 bases had no gene match. Sequencing was performed on peripheral blood. This receptor was taken from a woman in her 30s with COVID-19, enrolled during active disease. This chain connects TRBV7-3 to TRBJ2-7, with 13 bases aligning to TRBD2. The CDR3 protein is CASSFGLAGVGEQYF. The CDR3, as DNA: TGTGCCAGCAGCTTCGGACTAGCGGGAGTGGGCGAGCAGTACTTC.